These 8 T cell receptor beta chains share one sample of origin, sequenced in a study of PD-1 blockade in classical Hodgkin lymphoma. Time point noted: cycle 4 day 1 (C4D1), after around six weeks of nivolumab. There was relapse after autologous stem cell transplantation in every patient, and there was variation in brentuximab vedotin exposure. Researchers used magnetic negative selection to pull out pure CD4+ T cells from thawed PBMCs. Clones were read by immunoSEQ multiplex PCR, and TCRdb kept only the in-frame ones, dropping some. The sample includes approximately 29,000 clones, less than 80% seen only once; the top ten take roughly 0.57%. The specimen comprised CD4+ T cells from blood, sampled before the fourth cycle of nivolumab. These receptors were taken from a human donor with classical Hodgkin lymphoma.

The V gene is TRBV29-1, the J gene TRBJ1-2, with a tentative D call TRBD1 (5 bases). The V end was cut by 3 bases, the J end by 5 bases, with 10 bases between. Germline lookup yields CDR1 SQVTM and CDR2 ANQGSEA. This CDR3 comprises 12 residues. The CDR3 here is CSVDQGWYGYTF. In DNA, the CDR3 is TGCAGCGTTGATCAGGGTTGGTATGGCTACACCTTC.

The J gene is TRBJ1-2, the V gene TRBV28; D gene unclear. The CDR3 is made up of 13 amino acids. Trimming took off 3 bases at V and 4 bases at J, with 9 bases between the two ends. The germline CDR1 and CDR2 sequences are MDHEN and SYDVKM. Here the CDR3 DNA reads TGTGCCAGCAGTTTCGGGGTGGGCTATGGCTACACCTTC. It specifies CASSFGVGYGYTF.

This chain uses TRBV2 with TRBJ1-1; possibly TRBD1 for D (6 bases). There are 14 residues in the CDR3. Per the germline V gene, CDR1 is SNHLY and CDR2 is FYNNEI. The V gene lost 6 bases and the J gene lost 1 base, with 12 bases spanning the gap. As DNA, the CDR3 is TGTGCCAGCAGGGCAGGCAGGGGGAACACTGAAGCTTTCTTT. It yields the protein CASRAGRGNTEAFF.

The J gene is TRBJ2-6, the V gene TRBV10-3; the D gene is possibly TRBD2 (6 bases). Germline V gene data show CDR1 as ENHRY and CDR2 as SYGVKD. V was clipped by 2 bases and J by 10 bases, with 9 bases between them. The CDR3 runs 13 residues. The CDR3 bases are TGTGCCATCAGTGAGGCCGGGGGAAACGTCCTGACTTTC. This codes for CAISEAGGNVLTF.

The chain uses TRBV19 and TRBJ1-5, with TRBD1 as a possible D gene (6 bases). This CDR3 has 14 amino acids. Trimming stripped 5 bases from V and 3 bases from J, with 11 bases between. Per germline, CDR1 LNHDA and CDR2 SQIVND (reference sequence). This CDR3 reads CASSEQGDNQPQHF. The CDR3 nucleotides read TGTGCCAGTAGTGAACAGGGCGACAATCAGCCCCAGCATTTT.

The chain carries TRBV7-6 and TRBJ1-6; D ambiguous. V lost 1 base and J lost 4, with 14 bases in between. The CDR3 has 17 residues. The germline V gene has CDR1 SGHVS and CDR2 FNYEAQ. The CDR3 DNA sequence: TGTGCCAGCAGCTTAGTTGATGTTTGGCAGTATAATTCACCCCTCCACTTT. This translates into CASSLVDVWQYNSPLHF.

This clone was observed a few times. V and J are TRBV5-1 and TRBJ1-2, with a possible D match to TRBD1 (6 bases). This CDR3 spans 13 amino acids. The germline V gene encodes CDR1 SGHRS and CDR2 YFSETQ. With 5 bases removed from V and 7 bases from J, the gap between germline ends came to 15 bases. CDR3 sequence: CASRQLQGPGYTF. CDR3 coding DNA: TGCGCCAGCAGACAATTACAGGGACCTGGCTACACCTTC.

The chain uses TRBV6-5 and TRBJ2-7; the D gene could be TRBD1 or TRBD2 (5 bases each). Between the trimmed V and J ends, which lost 2 bases and 6 bases, there was a span of 11 bases. The CDR3 spans 13 residues. Germline assignment: CDR1 MNHEY and CDR2 SVGAGI. Here the CDR3 reads CASSYRDRLEQYF. Here the CDR3 DNA reads TGTGCCAGCAGTTACCGGGACCGCCTCGAGCAGTACTTC.